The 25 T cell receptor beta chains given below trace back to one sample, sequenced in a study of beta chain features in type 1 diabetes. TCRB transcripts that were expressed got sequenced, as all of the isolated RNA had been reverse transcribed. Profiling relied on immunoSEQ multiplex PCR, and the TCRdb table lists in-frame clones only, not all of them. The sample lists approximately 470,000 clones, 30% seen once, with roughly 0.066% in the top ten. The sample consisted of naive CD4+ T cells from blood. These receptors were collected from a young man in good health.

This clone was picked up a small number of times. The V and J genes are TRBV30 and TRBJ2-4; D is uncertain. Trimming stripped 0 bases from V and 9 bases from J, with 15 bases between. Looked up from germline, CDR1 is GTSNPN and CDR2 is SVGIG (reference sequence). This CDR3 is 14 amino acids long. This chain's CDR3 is CAWSVGWQSFIQYF. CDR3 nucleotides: TGTGCCTGGAGTGTAGGTTGGCAGTCGTTCATTCAGTACTTC. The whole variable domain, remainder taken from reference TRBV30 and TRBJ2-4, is SQTIHQWPATLVQPVGSPLSLECTVEGTSNPNLYWYRQAAGRGLQLLFYSVGIGQISSEVPQNLSASRPQDRQFILSSKKLLLSDSGFYLCAWSVGWQSFIQYFGAGTRLSVL.

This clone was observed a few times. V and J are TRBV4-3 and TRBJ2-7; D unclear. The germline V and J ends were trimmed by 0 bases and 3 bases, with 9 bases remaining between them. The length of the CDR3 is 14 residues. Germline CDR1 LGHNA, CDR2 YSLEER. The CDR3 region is CASSQDAFGYEQYF. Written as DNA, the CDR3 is TGCGCCAGCAGCCAAGATGCCTTCGGCTACGAGCAGTACTTC.

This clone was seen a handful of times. CDR3 amino acids: CASSYTGLAGFTDTQYF. CDR3 nucleotide sequence: TGTGCCAGCAGCTACACGGGACTAGCGGGTTTCACAGATACGCAGTATTTT. This chain connects TRBV13 to TRBJ2-3; TRBD2 aligns across 12 bases. Germline-derived CDR1 and CDR2 are PRHDT and FYEKMQ (reference sequence). Trimming at V came to 4 bases and at J to 2 bases, leaving 7 bases not matched to a gene. CDR3 size: 17 residues.

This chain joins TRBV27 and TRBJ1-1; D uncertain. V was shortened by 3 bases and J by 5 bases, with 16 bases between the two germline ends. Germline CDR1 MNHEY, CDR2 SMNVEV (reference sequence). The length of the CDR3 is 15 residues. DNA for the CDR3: TGTGCCAGCAGTTTGAGGGTACGTGGAAATACTGAAGCTTTCTTT. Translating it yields CASSLRVRGNTEAFF.

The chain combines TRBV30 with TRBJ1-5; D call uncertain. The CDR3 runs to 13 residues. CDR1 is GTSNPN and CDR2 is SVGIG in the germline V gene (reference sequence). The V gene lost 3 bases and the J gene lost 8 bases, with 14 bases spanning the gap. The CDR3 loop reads CAWRSNGFEPQHF. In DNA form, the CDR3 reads TGTGCCTGGAGATCGAACGGCTTCGAGCCCCAGCATTTT.

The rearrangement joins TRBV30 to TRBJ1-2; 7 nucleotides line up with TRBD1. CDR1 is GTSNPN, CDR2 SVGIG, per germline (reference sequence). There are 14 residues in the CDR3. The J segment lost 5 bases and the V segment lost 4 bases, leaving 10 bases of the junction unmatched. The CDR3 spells CAWIPDRVDYGYTF. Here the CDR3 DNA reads TGTGCCTGGATCCCCGACAGGGTAGATTATGGCTACACCTTC.

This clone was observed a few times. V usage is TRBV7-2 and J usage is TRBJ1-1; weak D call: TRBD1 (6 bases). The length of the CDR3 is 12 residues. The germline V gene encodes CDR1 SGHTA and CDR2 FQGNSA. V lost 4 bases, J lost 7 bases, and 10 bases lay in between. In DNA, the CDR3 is TGTGCCAGCAGCTCGGGACACCTTGAAGCTTTCTTT. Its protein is CASSSGHLEAFF. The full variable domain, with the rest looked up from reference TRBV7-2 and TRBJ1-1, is GAGVSQSPSNKVTEKGKDVELRCDPISGHTALYWYRQSLGQGLEFLIYFQGNSAPDKSGLPSDRFSAERTGGSVSTLTIQRTQQEDSAVYLCASSSGHLEAFFGQGTRLTVV.

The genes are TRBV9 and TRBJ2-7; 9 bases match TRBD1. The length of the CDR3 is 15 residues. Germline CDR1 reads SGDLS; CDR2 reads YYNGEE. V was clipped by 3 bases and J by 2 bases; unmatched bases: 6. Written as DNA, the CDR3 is TGTGCCAGCAGCGCTACCGGGACAGGGACCTACGAGCAGTACTTC. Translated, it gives CASSATGTGTYEQYF.

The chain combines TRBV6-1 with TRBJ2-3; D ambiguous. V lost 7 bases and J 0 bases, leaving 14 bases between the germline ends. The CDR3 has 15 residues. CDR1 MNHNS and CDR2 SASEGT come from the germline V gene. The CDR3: CASKSVDSSTDTQYF. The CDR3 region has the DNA TGTGCCAGCAAGTCCGTTGACTCTAGCACAGATACGCAGTATTTT.

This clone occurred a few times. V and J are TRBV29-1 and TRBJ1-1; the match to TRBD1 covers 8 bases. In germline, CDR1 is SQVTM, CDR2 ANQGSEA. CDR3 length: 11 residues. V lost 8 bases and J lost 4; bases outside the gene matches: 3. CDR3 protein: CSSGQATEAFF. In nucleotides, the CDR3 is TGCAGCTCGGGACAGGCCACTGAAGCTTTCTTT.

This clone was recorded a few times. CDR3 nucleotides: TGTGCCAGCAGTTTAACAGGCCCTTCCCTATCCTACAATGAGCAGTTCTTC. Its protein product is CASSLTGPSLSYNEQFF. The chain links TRBV28 to TRBJ2-1, with D possibly TRBD1 on 5 matching bases. This CDR3 has 17 residues. Germline V gives CDR1 MDHEN, CDR2 SYDVKM. V was clipped by 2 bases and J by 1 base, with 15 bases between them.

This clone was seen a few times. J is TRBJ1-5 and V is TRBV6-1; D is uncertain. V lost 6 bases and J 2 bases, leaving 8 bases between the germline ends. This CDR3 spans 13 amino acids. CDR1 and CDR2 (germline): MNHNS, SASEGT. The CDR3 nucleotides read TGTGCCAGCAGGGCAAAAGGCAATCAGCCCCAGCATTTT. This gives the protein CASRAKGNQPQHF.

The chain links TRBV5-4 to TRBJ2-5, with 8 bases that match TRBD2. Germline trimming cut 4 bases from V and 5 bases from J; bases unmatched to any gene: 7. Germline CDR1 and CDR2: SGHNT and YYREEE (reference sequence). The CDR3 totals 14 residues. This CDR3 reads CASSRGGQHETQYF. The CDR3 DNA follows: TGTGCCAGCAGCCGGGGGGGCCAGCACGAGACCCAGTACTTC. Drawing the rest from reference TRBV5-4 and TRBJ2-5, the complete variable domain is ETGVTQSPTHLIKTRGQQVTLRCSSQSGHNTVSWYQQALGQGPQFIFQYYREEENGRGNFPPRFSGLQFPNYSSELNVNALELDDSALYLCASSRGGQHETQYFGPGTRLLVL.

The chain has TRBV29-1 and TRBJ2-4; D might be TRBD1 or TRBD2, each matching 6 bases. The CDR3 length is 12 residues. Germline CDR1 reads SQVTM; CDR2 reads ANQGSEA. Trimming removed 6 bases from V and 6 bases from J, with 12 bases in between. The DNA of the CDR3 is TGCAGCGTGGAGGGGGGACCAAACATTCAGTACTTC. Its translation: CSVEGGPNIQYF.

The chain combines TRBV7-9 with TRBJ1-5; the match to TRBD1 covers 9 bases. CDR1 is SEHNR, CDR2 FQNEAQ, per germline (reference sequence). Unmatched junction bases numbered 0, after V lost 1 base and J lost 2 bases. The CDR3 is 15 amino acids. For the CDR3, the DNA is TGTGCCAGCAGCTTAGGGGACAGGGGCAATCAGCCCCAGCATTTT. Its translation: CASSLGDRGNQPQHF.

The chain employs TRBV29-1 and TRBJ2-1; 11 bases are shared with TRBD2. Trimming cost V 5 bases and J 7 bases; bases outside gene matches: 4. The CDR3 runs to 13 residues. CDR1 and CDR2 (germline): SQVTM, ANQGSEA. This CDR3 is CSVRPSGRNEQFF. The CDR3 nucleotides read TGCAGCGTTAGGCCTAGCGGGAGGAATGAGCAGTTCTTC.

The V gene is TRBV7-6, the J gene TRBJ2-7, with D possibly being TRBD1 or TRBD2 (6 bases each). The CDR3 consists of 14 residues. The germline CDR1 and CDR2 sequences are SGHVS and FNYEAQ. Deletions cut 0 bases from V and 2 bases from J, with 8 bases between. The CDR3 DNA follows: TGTGCCAGCAGCTTAGCTCGGGGGCCCTACGAGCAGTACTTC. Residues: CASSLARGPYEQYF. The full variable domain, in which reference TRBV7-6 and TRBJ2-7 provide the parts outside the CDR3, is GAGVSQSPRYKVTKRGQDVALRCDPISGHVSLYWYRQALGQGPEFLTYFNYEAQQDKSGLPNDRFSAERPEGSISTLTIQRTEQRDSAMYRCASSLARGPYEQYFGPGTRLTVT.

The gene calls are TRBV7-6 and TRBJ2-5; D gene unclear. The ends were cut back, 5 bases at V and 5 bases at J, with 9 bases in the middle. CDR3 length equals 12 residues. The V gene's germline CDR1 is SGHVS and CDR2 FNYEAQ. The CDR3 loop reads CASSRSPETQYF. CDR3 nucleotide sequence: TGTGCCAGCAGCCGCTCCCCGGAGACCCAGTACTTC.

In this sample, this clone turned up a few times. The CDR3 is CSVSGRATKDNEQFF. In nucleotides, the CDR3 is TGCAGCGTGAGCGGGAGGGCCACGAAAGACAATGAGCAGTTCTTC. V is TRBV29-1 and J is TRBJ2-1, with 10 bases aligning to TRBD2. V lost 6 bases to trimming and J lost 5 bases; unmatched junction nucleotides: 10. Looked up from germline, CDR1 is SQVTM and CDR2 is ANQGSEA. CDR3 size: 15 residues.

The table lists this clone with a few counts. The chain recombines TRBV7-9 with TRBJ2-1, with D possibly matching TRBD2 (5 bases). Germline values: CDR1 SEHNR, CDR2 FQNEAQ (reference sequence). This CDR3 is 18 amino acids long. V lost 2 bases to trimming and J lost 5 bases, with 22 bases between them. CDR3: CASSLWGASGLVHNEQFF. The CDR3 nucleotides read TGTGCCAGCAGCTTATGGGGTGCCAGCGGCCTAGTCCACAATGAGCAGTTCTTC.

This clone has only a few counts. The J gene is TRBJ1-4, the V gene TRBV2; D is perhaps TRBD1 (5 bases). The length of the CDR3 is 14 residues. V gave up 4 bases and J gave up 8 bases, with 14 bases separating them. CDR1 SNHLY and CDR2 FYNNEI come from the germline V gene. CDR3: CASSATGVIEKLFF. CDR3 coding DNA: TGTGCCAGCAGTGCCACAGGCGTAATCGAAAAACTGTTTTTT.

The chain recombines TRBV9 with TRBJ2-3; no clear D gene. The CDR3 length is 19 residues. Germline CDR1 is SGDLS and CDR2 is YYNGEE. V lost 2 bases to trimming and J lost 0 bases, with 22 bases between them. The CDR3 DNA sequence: TGTGCCAGCAGCGTGAGTGACGGAGAGTTTACATCTAGCACAGATACGCAGTATTTT. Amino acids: CASSVSDGEFTSSTDTQYF.

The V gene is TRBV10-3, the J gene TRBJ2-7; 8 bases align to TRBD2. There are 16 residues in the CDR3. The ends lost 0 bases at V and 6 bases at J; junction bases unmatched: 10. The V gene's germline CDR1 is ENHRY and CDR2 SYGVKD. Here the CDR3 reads CAISESRAGGPIEQYF. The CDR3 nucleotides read TGTGCCATCAGTGAGTCGAGGGCGGGAGGCCCTATCGAGCAGTACTTC.

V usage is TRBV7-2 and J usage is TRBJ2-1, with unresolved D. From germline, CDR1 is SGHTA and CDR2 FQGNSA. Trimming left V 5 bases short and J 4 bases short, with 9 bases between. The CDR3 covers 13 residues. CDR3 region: CASSTDVYNEQFF. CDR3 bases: TGTGCCAGCAGCACAGACGTATACAATGAGCAGTTCTTC. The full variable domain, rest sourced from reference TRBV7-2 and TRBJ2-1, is GAGVSQSPSNKVTEKGKDVELRCDPISGHTALYWYRQSLGQGLEFLIYFQGNSAPDKSGLPSDRFSAERTGGSVSTLTIQRTQQEDSAVYLCASSTDVYNEQFFGPGTRLTVL.

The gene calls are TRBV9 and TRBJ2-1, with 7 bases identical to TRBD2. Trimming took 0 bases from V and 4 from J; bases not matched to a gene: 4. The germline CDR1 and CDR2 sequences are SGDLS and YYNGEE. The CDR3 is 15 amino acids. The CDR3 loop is CASSVGSGLYNEQFF. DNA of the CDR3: TGTGCCAGCAGCGTAGGTAGCGGGCTATACAATGAGCAGTTCTTC.